This T cell receptor (beta chain) was sequenced for a study of T cell clonotyping in hematopoietic cell transplantation. Time point described: recipient sample about 28 days before transplant, after cytoreduction. Findings of the study overall: After transplant, recipient diversity fell while pathologically expanded clonotypes grew through day 180.

V lost 1 base and J 4 bases, leaving 2 bases between the germline ends. Germline V gene lookup returns CDR1 MDHEN and CDR2 SYDVKM. The CDR3 consists of 11 residues. Clones were sequenced by immunoSEQ multiplex PCR, and TCRdb holds only the in-frame ones, with some missing. The data contain tens of thousands of clones, 90% to 96% of them singletons. A remark on this clone: Its antigen is still unknown.

The sample consisted of peripheral blood mononuclear cells, taken before stem cell transplant. This chain uses TRBV28 with TRBJ2-7; D remains unclear. The sequence was collected from a woman aged 50 to 60 with acute myeloid leukemia. Some clones in this sample may be carry-over from other donors' samples. Written as DNA, the CDR3 is TGTGCCAGCAGTTTATATTACGAGCAGTACTTC. This codes for CASSLYYEQYF.